This T cell receptor beta chain appears in the sequencing data of a study of shared clonotypes between healthy human individuals. Assay execution proceeded at the deep level. TCRdb's copy holds only in-frame clones and misses some; the assay was immunoSEQ multiplex PCR. The sample has about 100,000 clones, about 70% seen once; the top ten hold about half. CDR3 length: 16 residues. Germline V lookup: CDR1 LGHNA, CDR2 YNFKEQ. V shed 0 bases and J shed 3 bases, with 15 bases lying between them. This receptor was obtained from a man aged 25 to 40 in good health. Sample: memory CD8+ T cells sorted from blood. Indicated subset: CD45RO+ cells pooled with CCR7-negative TemRA cells. The chain is built from TRBV4-2 and TRBJ2-7; either TRBD1 or TRBD2 may supply D (6 bases each). CDR3 loop: CASSQDIGGFRYEQYF. The CDR3 DNA sequence: TGTGCCAGCAGCCAAGATATAGGGGGGTTTCGCTACGAGCAGTACTTC.